One sample yielded the 30 T cell receptor beta chains listed below, sequenced in a study of T cell responses to AZD1222 COVID-19 vaccine. Clones were sequenced by immunoSEQ multiplex PCR, and TCRdb holds only the in-frame ones, with some missing. The data contain under 150,000 clones, approximately 88% of them seen just once; the ten biggest clones take up approximately 15%. The sequenced sample was peripheral blood, obtained on day 0 of AZD1222 vaccination. The receptors originated from an adult in good health.

V usage is TRBV6-2 or TRBV6-3 and J usage is TRBJ2-2; a weak D match, TRBD1 (6 bases). Germline CDR1 is MNHEY and CDR2 is SVGEGT. The CDR3 runs to 15 residues. With 5 bases removed from V and 3 bases from J, the gap between germline ends came to 13 bases. The CDR3 coding sequence is TGTGCCAGCAGTCACCACAACAGGGACACCGGGGAGCTGTTTTTT. Translated, it gives CASSHHNRDTGELFF.

The V call is TRBV6-5, the J call TRBJ1-2, with a possible D match to TRBD1 (5 bases). The CDR3 consists of 13 residues. From germline, CDR1 is MNHEY and CDR2 SVGAGI. Trimming took 7 bases from V and 7 from J, leaving 16 bases between them. The CDR3 reads CASTPMPGLGYTF. CDR3 DNA sequence: TGTGCCAGCACGCCGATGCCGGGGCTTGGCTACACCTTC.

A remark on this clone: Other DNA sequences in the same sample also yield this CDR3. J is TRBJ1-5 and V is TRBV5-1, with D tentatively TRBD1 (5 bases). The CDR3 sequence is 14 residues long. Looked up from germline, CDR1 is SGHRS and CDR2 is YFSETQ. Trimming shortened V by 0 bases and J by 4 bases, and 8 bases separated the two germline ends. The CDR3 sequence is CASSLGGGNQPQHF. The CDR3 DNA reads as TGCGCCAGCAGCTTGGGTGGGGGGAATCAGCCCCAGCATTTT.

V usage is TRBV10-3 and J usage is TRBJ2-5, with 8 bases matching TRBD2. This CDR3 has 18 amino acids. After removal of 8 bases from V and 5 bases from J, the junction contained 22 bases not matched to a gene. Germline CDR1 and CDR2: ENHRY and SYGVKD. The CDR3 loop reads CAILHRGGRTDPQETQYF. In DNA form, the CDR3 reads TGTGCCATCCTACATCGGGGGGGGAGGACTGACCCGCAGGAGACCCAGTACTTC.

The chain combines TRBV7-3 with TRBJ2-5; 7 nucleotides line up with TRBD1. The CDR3 extends over 15 amino acids. Germline V lookup: CDR1 SGHTA, CDR2 FQGTGA. Trimming at V came to 2 bases and at J to 1 base, leaving 4 bases not matched to a gene. CDR3 amino acids: CASSLRPGGQETQYF. The CDR3 DNA is TGTGCCAGCAGCTTACGGCCAGGGGGCCAAGAGACCCAGTACTTC.

The V gene is TRBV27, the J gene TRBJ2-2; TRBD2 might be the D (5 bases). Trimming took off 7 bases at V and 5 bases at J, with 20 bases between the two ends. Germline V gene sequence: CDR1 MNHEY, CDR2 SMNVEV (reference sequence). The CDR3 loop spans 16 amino acids. The CDR3: CASTPIALAGTGELFF. DNA for the CDR3: TGTGCCAGCACCCCGATCGCCCTAGCTGGGACCGGGGAGCTGTTTTTT.

The V call is TRBV6-4, the J call TRBJ1-1, with TRBD1 matching over 7 bases. The germline V gene has CDR1 MRHNA and CDR2 SNTAGT. The CDR3 contains 15 residues. V gave up 6 bases and J gave up 4 bases; unmatched junction bases: 11. In DNA, the CDR3 is TGTGCCAGCAGAAGACAGGGAATAGTGGGCACTGAAGCTTTCTTT. It is translated as CASRRQGIVGTEAFF.

V usage is TRBV5-4 and J usage is TRBJ1-2; 8 bases agree with TRBD1. Per the germline V gene, CDR1 is SGHNT and CDR2 is YYREEE (reference sequence). After removal of 0 bases from V and 1 base from J, the junction contained 5 bases not matched to a gene. The CDR3 extends over 16 amino acids. The CDR3 region has the DNA TGTGCCAGCAGCTTGGCCGTTACAGGGGGTAACTATGGCTACACCTTC. The encoded protein is CASSLAVTGGNYGYTF.

The chain joins TRBV10-2 to TRBJ2-7, with 10 bases aligning to TRBD1. The CDR3 length is 15 residues. V gave up 2 bases and J gave up 4 bases; unmatched junction bases: 5. CDR1 is WSHSY and CDR2 is SAAADI in the germline V gene. CDR3 amino acids: CASSEPGQGIYEQYF. CDR3 DNA: TGCGCCAGCAGTGAGCCGGGACAGGGGATTTACGAGCAGTACTTC.

The chain links TRBV19 to TRBJ1-5; 8 bases match TRBD1. CDR1 and CDR2 (germline): LNHDA, SQIVND (reference sequence). CDR3 size: 14 residues. J lost 2 bases, V lost 3 bases, and 0 bases had no gene match. The CDR3 region is CASSMTGGNQPQHF. Written as DNA, the CDR3 is TGTGCCAGTAGTATGACAGGGGGCAATCAGCCCCAGCATTTT.

This clone was seen a single time. The chain joins TRBV5-5 to TRBJ1-1, with 8 bases aligning to TRBD1. CDR3 size: 15 residues. In germline, CDR1 is SGHKS, CDR2 YYEKEE (reference sequence). Germline trimming cut 4 bases from V and 1 base from J; bases unmatched to any gene: 6. For the CDR3, the DNA is TGTGCCAGCAGCATCTCCGGGACAGGGAACACTGAAGCTTTCTTT. The encoded protein is CASSISGTGNTEAFF.

The chain employs TRBV2 and TRBJ1-2; D might be TRBD1 (6 bases). The CDR3 sequence is 12 residues long. Germline lookup yields CDR1 SNHLY and CDR2 FYNNEI. Trimming shortened V by 6 bases and J by 4 bases, and 9 bases separated the two germline ends. CDR3 protein: CASSLDSYGYTF. CDR3 sequence (DNA): TGTGCCAGCAGCCTGGACAGCTATGGCTACACCTTC.

This clone was detected only once. The chain has TRBV6-4 and TRBJ2-7; TRBD1 agrees at 8 bases. V was pared by 5 bases and J by 2 bases, with 8 bases of the junction left unmatched. Germline V gene sequence: CDR1 MRHNA, CDR2 SNTAGT. CDR3 length: 15 amino acids. CDR3 coding DNA: TGTGCCAGCAGTAAACAGGGGGGTCGTGCCTACGAGCAGTACTTC. Amino acids: CASSKQGGRAYEQYF.

The chain recombines TRBV20-1 with TRBJ1-1, with D unclear. CDR1 is DFQATT, CDR2 SNEGSKA, per germline (reference sequence). The CDR3 is made up of 11 amino acids. CDR3 coding DNA: TGCCTTCAAAAGGCGAACACTGAAGCTTTCTTT. Translated: CLQKANTEAFF.

The gene calls are TRBV12-3 or TRBV12-4 and TRBJ2-7; no firm D call. V was cut by 5 bases and J by 6 bases, with 14 bases left in between. CDR3 length equals 13 residues. CDR3 protein: CASSPRAVGEQYF. In DNA form, the CDR3 reads TGTGCCAGCAGTCCCCGGGCAGTGGGCGAGCAGTACTTC.

The chain is built from TRBV3-1 (or the pseudogene TRBV3-2) and TRBJ1-2; D uncertain. V lost 0 bases to trimming and J lost 1 base, with 6 bases between them. The length of the CDR3 is 14 residues. CDR1 is LGHDT, CDR2 YNNKEL, per germline (reference sequence). CDR3 nucleotide sequence: TGTGCCAGCAGCCAAGAGTATGATAACTATGGCTACACCTTC. Translated, it gives CASSQEYDNYGYTF.

This rearrangement joins TRBV7-2 to TRBJ1-1; possible D gene TRBD1, 5 bases. The V end lost 5 bases, the J end lost 10 bases, and 17 bases lay between the germline ends. Germline assignment: CDR1 SGHTA and CDR2 FQGNSA. This CDR3 has 13 residues. The CDR3 DNA reads as TGTGCCAGCAGCCCGCAAACGGCGGGGGGAGCTTTCTTT. It is translated as CASSPQTAGGAFF.

V is TRBV19 and J is TRBJ1-5; possibly TRBD1 for D (6 bases). V gave up 1 base and J gave up 3 bases, with 7 bases separating them. The germline V gene encodes CDR1 LNHDA and CDR2 SQIVND (reference sequence). This CDR3 has 14 amino acids. Written as DNA, the CDR3 is TGTGCCAGTAGTATAGGGGGGCCCAATCAGCCCCAGCATTTT. This sequence encodes CASSIGGPNQPQHF.

This chain uses TRBV7-9 with TRBJ1-2; D is possibly TRBD1 (5 bases). Trimming removed 8 bases from V and 2 bases from J, with 9 bases in between. Germline lookup yields CDR1 SEHNR and CDR2 FQNEAQ (reference sequence). This CDR3 spans 12 amino acids. This chain's CDR3 is CASVGGNYGYTF. In nucleotides, the CDR3 is TGTGCCAGCGTGGGGGGAAACTATGGCTACACCTTC.

This clone came up a few times. The rearrangement uses TRBV29-1 and TRBJ2-1; D is unclear. In germline, CDR1 is SQVTM, CDR2 ANQGSEA. Trimming took off 3 bases at V and 8 bases at J, with 11 bases between the two ends. The CDR3 length is 12 residues. CDR3 sequence: CSVEFAGDEQFF. In DNA, the CDR3 is TGCAGCGTTGAGTTCGCCGGCGATGAGCAGTTCTTC.

As to this clone: In the same sample, other DNA sequences code for this CDR3. The CDR3 nucleotides are TGTGCCAGCTCACCACCGTCCAGCTACGAGCAGTACTTC. This gives the protein CASSPPSSYEQYF. This sequence joins TRBV18 and TRBJ2-7; unclear D gene. Trimming cost V 0 bases and J 3 bases, with 6 bases left between them. The V gene's germline CDR1 is KGHSH and CDR2 LQKENI. CDR3 length: 13 residues.

This clone was counted between two and nine times. The chain recombines TRBV28 with TRBJ1-2; TRBD1 aligns across 10 bases. The V gene's germline CDR1 is MDHEN and CDR2 SYDVKM. Trimming removed 6 bases from V and 8 bases from J; junction bases left unmatched: 12. This CDR3 is 15 amino acids long. CDR3 sequence reads: CASSPRGTGDGGYTF. The CDR3 DNA reads as TGTGCCAGCAGCCCTCGCGGGACAGGGGATGGAGGCTACACCTTC.

V usage is TRBV6-4 and J usage is TRBJ1-2, with a tentative D call TRBD1 (6 bases). CDR1 MRHNA and CDR2 SNTAGT come from the germline V gene. With 3 bases removed from V and 1 base from J, the gap between germline ends came to 21 bases. CDR3 length: 18 amino acids. This chain's CDR3 is CASSETIRGPSDNYGYTF. CDR3 bases: TGTGCCAGCAGTGAAACCATCAGGGGTCCCAGCGATAACTATGGCTACACCTTC.

The chain is built from TRBV30 and TRBJ1-5; D not certain. V was clipped by 0 bases and J by 2 bases, with 11 bases between them. The CDR3 is made up of 15 amino acids. Looked up from germline, CDR1 is GTSNPN and CDR2 is SVGIG (reference sequence). CDR3 loop: CAWSVPSEGNQPQHF. CDR3 nucleotides: TGTGCCTGGAGTGTACCCTCGGAGGGCAATCAGCCCCAGCATTTT.

This clone was counted a single time. The J gene is TRBJ1-5, the V gene TRBV4-1; weak D call: TRBD1 (6 bases). Germline lookup yields CDR1 MGHRA and CDR2 YSYEKL. This CDR3 contains 19 residues. Between the trimmed V and J ends, which lost 1 base and 4 bases, there was a span of 23 bases. This CDR3 reads CASSQVGGAFRSGNQPQHF. In DNA form, the CDR3 reads TGCGCCAGCAGCCAAGTAGGGGGGGCCTTTCGGTCGGGGAATCAGCCCCAGCATTTT.

The table lists this clone with a count of one. The rearrangement links TRBV19 to TRBJ1-1, with D unclear. Germline V CDR1 and CDR2: LNHDA, SQIVND (reference sequence). The V end was cut by 3 bases, the J end by 3 bases, with 8 bases between. This CDR3 contains 13 residues. The CDR3 DNA sequence: TGTGCCAGTAGTATCTGGGTAGACACTGAAGCTTTCTTT. It translates to CASSIWVDTEAFF.

The rearrangement links TRBV6-6 to TRBJ1-2; D is undetermined. The CDR3 loop spans 12 amino acids. Germline V gives CDR1 MNHNY, CDR2 SVGAGI (reference sequence). V dropped 10 bases and J dropped 0 bases, with 9 bases sitting between them. For the CDR3, the DNA is TGTGCCACCGCGGGGACTAACTATGGCTACACCTTC. Amino acids: CATAGTNYGYTF.

The chain employs TRBV7-9 and TRBJ2-1; 7 nucleotides agree with TRBD1. The germline V gene encodes CDR1 SEHNR and CDR2 FQNEAQ (reference sequence). Trimming removed 5 bases from V and 6 bases from J; junction bases left unmatched: 13. The CDR3 consists of 16 residues. CDR3 bases: TGTGCCAGCAGCCAGCCACAGGGGATTGGCGTCAATGAGCAGTTCTTC. Translation gives CASSQPQGIGVNEQFF.

This chain joins TRBV9 and TRBJ2-3; TRBD2 agrees at 10 bases. V shed 0 bases, J shed 4 bases, and the junction held 20 bases outside the gene matches. The CDR3 covers 21 residues. Germline CDR1 SGDLS, CDR2 YYNGEE. The CDR3 nucleotides are TGTGCCAGCAGCGTAGGTCGGATAGCGGGGGGTCCGAGACCTCCTCCAGATACGCAGTATTTT. It translates to CASSVGRIAGGPRPPPDTQYF.

The chain combines TRBV6-5 with TRBJ2-1; perhaps TRBD2 as D (5 bases). CDR1 and CDR2 from the germline V gene are MNHEY and SVGAGI. The CDR3 consists of 14 residues. Trimming removed 7 bases from V and 5 bases from J, with 15 bases in between. The CDR3 region is CASKVPRGHNEQFF. The CDR3 nucleotides are TGTGCCAGCAAGGTCCCCCGCGGGCACAATGAGCAGTTCTTC.